Each of the 25 T cell receptor beta chains below was sequenced from the same sample in a study of blood T cell repertoires in COVID-19. This table comes from immunoSEQ multiplex PCR, and its TCRdb copy is limited to in-frame clones, with some not included. The data contain under 200,000 clones, about four fifths of them singletons. Sequenced: peripheral blood. The receptors derive from a human donor with acute or convalescent COVID-19. The donor label of this sample is uncertain.

The chain carries TRBV5-1 and TRBJ2-3, with D tentatively TRBD2 (6 bases). Deletions cut 5 bases from V and 0 bases from J, with 16 bases between. CDR3 size: 16 residues. Germline assignment: CDR1 SGHRS and CDR2 YFSETQ. The CDR3 reads CASRDGSGTSTDTQYF. In DNA, the CDR3 is TGCGCCAGCAGGGACGGGAGTGGCACTAGCACAGATACGCAGTATTTT.

The chain has TRBV19 and TRBJ2-5, with 11 bases matching TRBD1. The germline V gene encodes CDR1 LNHDA and CDR2 SQIVND (reference sequence). The CDR3 consists of 14 residues. V lost 4 bases and J lost 4; bases outside the gene matches: 2. The CDR3 is CASSRTGGGETQYF. CDR3 nucleotide sequence: TGTGCCAGTAGTAGGACAGGGGGCGGAGAGACCCAGTACTTC.

The V and J genes are TRBV28 and TRBJ1-2, with TRBD1 identical over 8 bases. The CDR3 extends over 14 amino acids. The V gene's germline CDR1 is MDHEN and CDR2 SYDVKM. With 5 bases clipped from V and 6 bases from J, the junction kept 8 bases outside the gene matches. The CDR3 protein is CASSPPGQGNGYTF. The CDR3 bases are TGTGCCAGCAGTCCCCCCGGACAGGGAAATGGCTACACCTTC.

This clone has just a few counts. The chain recombines TRBV21-1 with TRBJ2-7; TRBD2, as called in the table, went unchecked against the DNA. TRBV21-1 constitutes a pseudogene. The CDR3 has 9 residues. Written as DNA, the CDR3 is TGTGCCCGACTACTGGTGGAGTACTTC. Its translation is CARLLVEYF.

The chain combines TRBV6-5 with TRBJ2-7; the match to TRBD2 covers 13 bases. In germline, CDR1 is MNHEY, CDR2 SVGAGI. The CDR3 spans 15 residues. Trimming removed 6 bases from V and 3 bases from J; junction bases left unmatched: 5. As DNA, the CDR3 is TGTGCCAGCAGGGGACTAGCGGGAAGCGACTACGAGCAGTACTTC. It encodes CASRGLAGSDYEQYF.

The J gene is TRBJ1-2, the V gene TRBV6-1, with 8 bases lining up with TRBD1. Trimming cost V 0 bases and J 8 bases; bases outside gene matches: 8. The germline V gene has CDR1 MNHNS and CDR2 SASEGT. CDR3 length: 15 amino acids. CDR3 bases: TGTGCCAGCAGTGAAGCGGGACAGGCATATCGGGGCTACACCTTC. This sequence encodes CASSEAGQAYRGYTF.

The chain recombines TRBV6-2 or TRBV6-3 with TRBJ2-7; possibly TRBD2 for D (6 bases). Trimming shortened V by 0 bases and J by 3 bases, and 15 bases separated the two germline ends. Germline values: CDR1 MNHEY, CDR2 SVGEGT. The CDR3 contains 16 residues. The CDR3 loop reads CASSYSPGAGYYEQYF. CDR3 in DNA: TGTGCCAGCAGTTACTCCCCTGGAGCGGGCTACTACGAGCAGTACTTC.

V usage is TRBV19 and J usage is TRBJ1-4; D not resolved. The V end was cut by 2 bases, the J end by 8 bases, with 9 bases between. The CDR3 has 13 amino acids. Germline CDR1 and CDR2: LNHDA and SQIVND (reference sequence). CDR3 sequence (DNA): TGTGCCAGTAGTATAAACAGTTTAGAAAAACTGTTTTTT. Its translation is CASSINSLEKLFF.

The chain has TRBV11-3 and TRBJ2-7, with 7 bases lining up with TRBD2. The CDR3 runs 13 residues. Per the germline V gene, CDR1 is SGHNT and CDR2 is YENEEA. V gave up 8 bases and J gave up 2 bases; unmatched junction bases: 6. The CDR3 DNA reads as TGTGCCAGCGGAAAAGCGGGGACCTACGAGCAGTACTTC. This translates into CASGKAGTYEQYF.

In the case of this clone: In the same sample, other DNA sequences code for this CDR3. This chain links TRBV6-1 with TRBJ1-5, with 9 bases aligning to TRBD1. Germline CDR1 is MNHNS and CDR2 is SASEGT. The trim removed 2 bases at V and 5 bases at J, leaving 10 bases unmatched. The CDR3 covers 17 residues. The DNA for the CDR3 is TGTGCCAGCAGTGAAACACTAACGGACAGGGGAGATCAGCCCCAGCATTTT. This codes for CASSETLTDRGDQPQHF.

The chain couples TRBV12-5 to TRBJ2-1, with 8 positions matching TRBD2. The germline CDR1 and CDR2 sequences are LGHNT and FRNRAP. CDR3 size: 19 residues. The V gene end was trimmed by 1 base and the J gene end by 6 bases; junction bases not matched to a gene: 17. The CDR3 region has the DNA TGTGCTAGTGGTTTGGGGACCTTCCTGGCGGGGGGCAGTGGCAATGAGCAGTTCTTC. Translating gives CASGLGTFLAGGSGNEQFF.

The rearrangement joins TRBV2 to TRBJ1-5, with D uncertain. CDR1 and CDR2 (germline): SNHLY, FYNNEI. Between the trimmed V and J ends, which lost 6 bases and 0 bases, there was a span of 9 bases. CDR3 length: 14 amino acids. CDR3 amino acids: CASRGVTSNQPQHF. The CDR3 DNA follows: TGTGCCAGCAGAGGAGTAACTAGCAATCAGCCCCAGCATTTT.

The CDR3 region is CASSETGQVAGQPQHF. In DNA, the CDR3 is TGTGCCAGCAGTGAAACGGGACAGGTCGCTGGGCAGCCCCAGCATTTT. The chain is built from TRBV2 and TRBJ1-5, with TRBD1 matching over 8 bases. CDR1 is SNHLY and CDR2 is FYNNEI in the germline V gene. V shed 2 bases and J 7 bases; nucleotides not matched to a gene: 10. This CDR3 is 16 amino acids long.

This clone was seen ten or more times. V is TRBV5-1 and J is TRBJ1-1, with TRBD1 matching 10 bases. CDR3 size: 13 residues. The ends lost 3 bases at V and 5 bases at J; junction bases unmatched: 1. The germline CDR1 and CDR2 sequences are SGHRS and YFSETQ. CDR3 amino acids: CASSWTGGTEAFF. Written as DNA, the CDR3 is TGCGCCAGCAGCTGGACAGGGGGGACTGAAGCTTTCTTT.

The chain employs TRBV19 and TRBJ1-5; 7 nucleotides agree with TRBD1. Germline CDR1 is LNHDA and CDR2 is SQIVND (reference sequence). Trimming cost V 6 bases and J 5 bases; bases outside gene matches: 10. The CDR3 consists of 15 residues. The CDR3 DNA reads as TGTGCCAGTAGCAGACAGGGTGAAAGGGATCAGCCCCAGCATTTT. Its protein product is CASSRQGERDQPQHF. Full variable domain (remainder filled in from reference TRBV19 and TRBJ1-5): DGGITQSPKYLFRKEGQNVTLSCEQNLNHDAMYWYRQDPGQGLRLIYYSQIVNDFQKGDIAEGYSVSREKKESFPLTVTSAQKNPTAFYLCASSRQGERDQPQHFGDGTRLSIL.

The chain carries TRBV7-9 and TRBJ2-5; 7 nucleotides match TRBD1. After removal of 5 bases from V and 9 bases from J, the junction contained 6 bases not matched to a gene. The CDR3 loop spans 12 amino acids. The germline gives CDR1 SEHNR, CDR2 FQNEAQ (reference sequence). CDR3 coding DNA: TGTGCCAGCAGCGTTGAGACAGGGCCCCAGTACTTC. Encoded protein: CASSVETGPQYF.

The V gene is TRBV18, the J gene TRBJ2-1; 8 bases match TRBD2. The germline gives CDR1 KGHSH, CDR2 LQKENI. Unmatched junction bases numbered 4, after V lost 3 bases and J lost 6 bases. The CDR3 spans 14 residues. As DNA, the CDR3 is TGTGCCAGCTCACCTCCCGGGGGGGCCAATGAGCAGTTCTTC. This codes for CASSPPGGANEQFF.

CDR3 sequence: CASSLALTYEQYF. The CDR3 bases are TGTGCCAGCAGCTTAGCACTGACCTACGAGCAGTACTTC. This chain links TRBV11-2 with TRBJ2-7; no firm D call. The ends were cut back, 1 base at V and 2 bases at J, with 6 bases in the middle. This CDR3 has 13 residues. In germline, CDR1 is SGHAT, CDR2 FQNNGV.

This sequence joins TRBV6-1 and TRBJ2-7, with 9 nucleotides matching TRBD2. The CDR3 is 17 residues long. CDR1 and CDR2 (germline): MNHNS, SASEGT. The junction had 13 bases not matched to a gene; V was cut back by 4 bases and J by 3 bases. The CDR3 sequence is CASSVRLAGRNVYEQYF. DNA for the CDR3: TGTGCCAGCAGTGTTAGGCTAGCGGGAAGAAATGTCTACGAGCAGTACTTC.

The gene calls are TRBV5-1 and TRBJ1-2; 12 nucleotides line up with TRBD1. This CDR3 contains 15 residues. CDR1 and CDR2 from the germline V gene are SGHRS and YFSETQ. V shed 0 bases and J 8 bases; nucleotides not matched to a gene: 5. In DNA form, the CDR3 reads TGCGCCAGCAGCTTGGCCGGGACAGGGGGCGAAGGCTACACCTTC. The encoded protein is CASSLAGTGGEGYTF.

About this clone: The sample holds other DNA sequences that translate to the same CDR3. This chain's CDR3 is CAWSVGRDYGYTF. The CDR3 bases are TGTGCCTGGAGTGTAGGCAGGGACTATGGCTACACCTTC. The chain joins TRBV30 to TRBJ1-2; D possibly corresponds to TRBD1 (5 bases). Trimming cost V 0 bases and J 3 bases, with 8 bases left between them. This CDR3 has 13 amino acids. The germline V gene has CDR1 GTSNPN and CDR2 SVGIG (reference sequence).

The chain uses TRBV11-2 and TRBJ2-7; possible D gene TRBD1, 5 bases. Germline V lookup: CDR1 SGHAT, CDR2 FQNNGV. The CDR3 covers 14 residues. Deletions cut 4 bases from V and 3 bases from J, with 13 bases between. DNA for the CDR3: TGTGCCAGCAGCTCGGACACGCTTCTCTACGAGCAGTACTTC. It translates to CASSSDTLLYEQYF.

Only a few counts were recorded for this clone. The chain carries TRBV4-1 and TRBJ1-4; 8 bases fit TRBD1. V dropped 0 bases and J dropped 8; count of bases not matched to a gene: 8. Germline loops: CDR1 MGHRA, CDR2 YSYEKL. CDR3 size: 16 residues. CDR3 nucleotides: TGCGCCAGCAGCCAAGAATCGACAGGGGTAGGCGAAAAACTGTTTTTT. This encodes CASSQESTGVGEKLFF.

The rearrangement joins TRBV5-6 to TRBJ1-2, with 7 bases that match TRBD1. The CDR3 has 18 residues. Losses at the gene ends were 4 bases for V and 4 bases for J; bases not matched to a gene: 19. The germline CDR1 and CDR2 sequences are SGHDT and YYEEEE. CDR3 coding DNA: TGTGCCAGCAGCCAGGACGAACGACAGGGCCCTAATCTCTATGGCTACACCTTC. Its protein product is CASSQDERQGPNLYGYTF. The full variable domain, completed using reference TRBV5-6 and TRBJ1-2, is DAGVTQSPTHLIKTRGQQVTLRCSPKSGHDTVSWYQQALGQGPQFIFQYYEEEERQRGNFPDRFSGHQFPNYSSELNVNALLLGDSALYLCASSQDERQGPNLYGYTFGSGTRLTVV.

The rearrangement joins TRBV27 to TRBJ2-2; TRBD1 agrees at 8 bases. The trim removed 6 bases at V and 5 bases at J, leaving 8 bases unmatched. Germline V gene lookup returns CDR1 MNHEY and CDR2 SMNVEV (reference sequence). This CDR3 is built from 15 residues. In DNA, the CDR3 is TGTGCCAGCAGCCGCGACAGGGGCTTAACCGGGGAGCTGTTTTTT. Residues: CASSRDRGLTGELFF.